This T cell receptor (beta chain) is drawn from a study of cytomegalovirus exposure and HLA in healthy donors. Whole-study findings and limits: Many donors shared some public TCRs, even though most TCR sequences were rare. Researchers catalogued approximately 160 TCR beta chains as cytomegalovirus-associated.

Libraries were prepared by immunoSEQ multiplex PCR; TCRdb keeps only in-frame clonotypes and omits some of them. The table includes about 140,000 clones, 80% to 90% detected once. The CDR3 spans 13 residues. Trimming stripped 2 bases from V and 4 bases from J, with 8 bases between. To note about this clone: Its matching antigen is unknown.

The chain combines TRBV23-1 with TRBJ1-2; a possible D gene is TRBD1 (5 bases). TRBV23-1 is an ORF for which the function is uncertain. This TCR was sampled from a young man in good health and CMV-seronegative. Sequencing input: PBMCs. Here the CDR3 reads CASSQMTAYGYTF. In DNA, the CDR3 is TGCGCCAGCAGTCAAATGACAGCCTATGGCTACACCTTC.